This T cell receptor beta chain derives from a study of blood T cell repertoires in COVID-19. Turning to the study itself: T cells, B-cell-depleted T cells, or PBMCs supplied cDNA or gDNA.

Produced via immunoSEQ multiplex PCR; TCRdb's table is partial and in-frame only. This table has about 200,000 clones, about 80% appearing once. Germline V gene lookup returns CDR1 SQVTM and CDR2 ANQGSEA. This CDR3 contains 16 residues. The ends lost 1 base at V and 5 bases at J; junction bases unmatched: 10. Cohort 3 donors counted as recovered after two negative PCRs, clearance, or resolved symptoms. The sample was PBMCs or T cells enriched from blood (not recorded which). The chain uses TRBV29-1 and TRBJ2-5; 10 bases fit TRBD2. The sequence was obtained from a man aged 35 to 55 who had recovered from COVID-19. The CDR3 is CSVEGLELAGSETQYF. DNA of the CDR3: TGCAGCGTTGAAGGATTGGAACTAGCGGGGTCGGAGACCCAGTACTTC.